This T cell receptor (beta chain) was documented in a study of blood T cells in healthy people across ages. Combining a sample-barcoded 5' primer with a J-beta primer mix, a second PCR ran for roughly 7 to 12 cycles. MiXCR, applied by TCRdb to the 5' RACE reads, yields one record per CDR3 protein. Of approximately 490,000 distinct CDR3 sequences detected, approximately 25% appear once; the ten largest clones hold 8.7%. The ends were cut back, 5 bases at V and 1 base at J, with 11 bases in the middle. CDR3 length equals 13 residues. Germline CDR1 and CDR2: DFQATT and SNEGSKA (reference sequence). This sample also appeared in a second study, on T cells of mothers and their children. That work adds: For related and unrelated pairs alike, thymic selection shapes TCR recombination output similarly.

The specimen was blood. The receptor was isolated from a boy aged 5-17 years in good health. The chain links TRBV20-1 to TRBJ2-5; D gene ambiguous. CDR3 sequence reads: CSARPRVQETQYF. Written as DNA, the CDR3 is TGCAGTGCTCGCCCCCGGGTCCAAGAGACCCAGTACTTC.